This T cell receptor (beta chain) was captured in a study of lymphopenia after photon versus proton radiotherapy. Broader study findings: Proton therapy kept repertoires fairly stable, unlike photons, which gained effector/memory cells. Better survival with proton therapy was suggested as possible, not demonstrated. Larger post-nadir TCR diversity loss correlated inversely with survival in deceased patients. After the lymphocyte nadir, photon-treated repertoires showed oligoclonal expansion, especially of CD8+ Temra cells.

Notes on this clone: Its antigen is undetermined.

Repertoires were generated with immunoSEQ multiplex PCR, while TCRdb's copy carries only in-frame clones and drops some. The profile shows 65,000 to 70,000 clones, more than 75% of them singletons. The sequence was collected from a woman aged 70-85 years with pancreatic cancer. The source was peripheral blood, collected from a patient treated with photon-based radiotherapy.

The CDR3 loop is CASSSRGQPQHF. As DNA, the CDR3 is TGTGCCAGCAGCAGTCGGGGCCAGCCCCAGCATTTT. The V gene is TRBV7-9, the J gene TRBJ1-5, with D possibly matching TRBD1 (5 bases). The CDR3 sequence is 12 residues long. The V gene lost 5 bases and the J gene lost 7 bases, with 9 bases spanning the gap. Germline CDR1 SEHNR, CDR2 FQNEAQ (reference sequence).